This T cell receptor (beta chain) was captured by sequencing in a study of T cells in Graves' hyperthyroidism and ophthalmopathy. TCR beta CDR3 regions were amplified from RNA. In the first-round RT-PCR of the TCR CDR3, the HTBI primer set was used. TCRdb processed the multiplex PCR reads anew with MiXCR; each CDR3 protein has one entry. The sample lists approximately 600,000 distinct CDR3 sequences, roughly 14% seen once, with about 4.5% in the top ten. This clonotype was seen repeatedly, ten times or more. The antigen is not known. The CDR3 is 18 residues long. Germline V gives CDR1 MNHEY, CDR2 SVGEGT. Germline trimming cut 6 bases from V and 5 bases from J; bases unmatched to any gene: 18. Each person with ophthalmopathy scored at least 3 on the Clinical Activity Score, reached NOSPECS grade 4 or higher, and had been ill under 3 months. Uncontrolled infection, other autoimmune disease, pregnancy or lactation barred patients from enrollment.

Study-wide findings and caveats: Blood also carried most thyroid clonotypes expanded above 0.001.

The sequencing sample was made of blood. The rearrangement uses TRBV6-2 or TRBV6-3 and TRBJ1-1, with TRBD1 matching 10 bases. The receptor's source is a woman in her 40s with Graves' ophthalmopathy. The CDR3 DNA sequence: TGTGCCAGCAGCGGGACAGGGGTCCACCCTGGGAAGGGTACTGAAGCTTTCTTT. Its translation: CASSGTGVHPGKGTEAFF.